Listed below are T cell receptor beta chains from one sample, sequenced in a study of T-cell memory formation after mild COVID-19. TCRdb fed the 5' RACE reads into MiXCR, producing one record per CDR3 protein. In the table there are 75,000 to 90,000 distinct CDR3 sequences, around 14% of which are singletons. Sequencing was done on a sample of PBMCs or a T cell subset sorted from them (not recorded which). These receptors all stem from an adult woman who had mild COVID-19 (a few samples of this study predate the infection). Cell type and time point are not known. Both conserved end residues are part of each CDR3. Fields, in order: clone size, J gene, D gene, V gene, CDR3 protein, CDR3 DNA. D genes are given only for firm matches. Where a row states a size, it is once, few, many or the class of an expanded clone; other rows omit it.

clone size: few; J gene: TRBJ1-1; D gene: .; V gene: TRBV6-2/TRBV6-3; CDR3 protein: CASRGQGMSTEAFF; CDR3 DNA: TGTGCCAGCAGGGGCCAGGGGATGAGCACTGAAGCTTTCTTT
clone size: few; J gene: TRBJ2-7; D gene: TRBD1; V gene: TRBV12-3/TRBV12-4; CDR3 protein: CASSPPGGQGYEQYF; CDR3 DNA: TGTGCCAGCAGTCCGCCCGGGGGACAGGGCTACGAGCAGTACTTC
clone size: few; J gene: TRBJ2-7; D gene: .; V gene: TRBV19; CDR3 protein: CASSREGQASAYEQYF; CDR3 DNA: TGTGCCAGTAGTAGGGAGGGACAGGCGTCAGCCTACGAGCAGTACTTC
clone size: few; J gene: TRBJ2-4; D gene: TRBD2; V gene: TRBV7-2; CDR3 protein: CASSLRLAGGIAKNIQYF; CDR3 DNA: TGTGCCAGCAGCTTGAGACTAGCGGGAGGTATAGCCAAAAACATTCAGTACTTC
clone size: few; J gene: TRBJ2-7; D gene: .; V gene: TRBV10-3; CDR3 protein: CAISDEVVRYEQYF; CDR3 DNA: TGTGCCATCAGTGATGAAGTAGTTCGATACGAGCAGTACTTC
clone size: many; J gene: TRBJ2-1; D gene: .; V gene: TRBV20-1; CDR3 protein: CSARDSSVPEQFF; CDR3 DNA: TGCAGTGCTAGAGATAGTAGCGTACCCGAGCAGTTCTTC
clone size: .; J gene: TRBJ2-3; D gene: .; V gene: TRBV7-9; CDR3 protein: CASSLGLVITDTQYF; CDR3 DNA: TGTGCCAGCAGCTTAGGACTAGTAATCACAGATACGCAGTATTTT
clone size: .; J gene: TRBJ2-7; D gene: .; V gene: TRBV6-5; CDR3 protein: CASSRLATEQYF; CDR3 DNA: TGTGCCAGCAGTCGTCTAGCGACTGAGCAGTACTTC
clone size: few; J gene: TRBJ1-2; D gene: .; V gene: TRBV20-1; CDR3 protein: CSAREGDAGPYGYTF; CDR3 DNA: TGCAGTGCTAGAGAAGGGGACGCAGGGCCGTACGGCTACACCTTC
clone size: .; J gene: TRBJ2-7; D gene: TRBD1; V gene: TRBV3-1; CDR3 protein: CASSPGTASSYEQYF; CDR3 DNA: TGTGCCAGCAGCCCCGGGACAGCTAGCTCCTACGAGCAGTACTTC
clone size: few; J gene: TRBJ2-5; D gene: .; V gene: TRBV7-9; CDR3 protein: CASSLARQGYETQYF; CDR3 DNA: TGTGCCAGCAGCTTAGCCCGTCAGGGCTATGAGACCCAGTACTTC
clone size: many; J gene: TRBJ2-2; D gene: .; V gene: TRBV7-9; CDR3 protein: CASSRTENTGELFF; CDR3 DNA: TGTGCCAGCAGTAGGACAGAGAACACCGGGGAGCTGTTTTTT
clone size: .; J gene: TRBJ2-2; D gene: TRBD2; V gene: TRBV19; CDR3 protein: CASSIDHWTSGSGGTGELFF; CDR3 DNA: TGTGCCAGTAGTATAGATCACTGGACTAGCGGGAGTGGGGGCACCGGGGAGCTGTTTTTT
clone size: few; J gene: TRBJ2-7; D gene: TRBD1; V gene: TRBV7-9; CDR3 protein: CASSPSPGTGPSYEQYF; CDR3 DNA: TGTGCCAGCAGCCCATCCCCTGGGACAGGACCATCCTACGAGCAGTACTTC
clone size: many; J gene: TRBJ1-5; D gene: .; V gene: TRBV20-1; CDR3 protein: CSAVPWSNQPQHF; CDR3 DNA: TGCAGTGCGGTCCCTTGGAGCAATCAGCCCCAGCATTTT
clone size: few; J gene: TRBJ2-3; D gene: .; V gene: TRBV7-3; CDR3 protein: CASSPLGGGTDTQYF; CDR3 DNA: TGTGCCAGCAGCCCGTTGGGTGGCGGCACAGATACGCAGTATTTT
clone size: few; J gene: TRBJ2-7; D gene: TRBD1; V gene: TRBV20-1; CDR3 protein: CSATDRESYEQYF; CDR3 DNA: TGCAGTGCTACCGACAGGGAGTCCTACGAGCAGTACTTC
clone size: .; J gene: TRBJ2-3; D gene: TRBD2; V gene: TRBV25-1; CDR3 protein: CASNGPGTSGELTDTQYF; CDR3 DNA: TGTGCCAGCAACGGTCCAGGAACTAGCGGAGAACTCACAGATACGCAGTATTTT
clone size: few; J gene: TRBJ2-1; D gene: .; V gene: TRBV5-6; CDR3 protein: CASSRTAYNEQFF; CDR3 DNA: TGTGCCAGCAGCCGGACAGCATACAATGAGCAGTTCTTC
clone size: .; J gene: TRBJ2-1; D gene: .; V gene: TRBV12-3/TRBV12-4; CDR3 protein: CASSYGGIEQFF; CDR3 DNA: TGTGCCAGCAGTTACGGTGGGATAGAGCAGTTCTTC
clone size: .; J gene: TRBJ2-1; D gene: TRBD1; V gene: TRBV11-2; CDR3 protein: CASSLVFSTGAYNEQFF; CDR3 DNA: TGTGCCAGCAGCTTAGTGTTTTCTACAGGGGCTTACAATGAGCAGTTCTTC
clone size: few; J gene: TRBJ2-2; D gene: TRBD1; V gene: TRBV29-1; CDR3 protein: CSVRGGAAGELFF; CDR3 DNA: TGCAGCGTTCGAGGGGGCGCTGCCGGGGAGCTGTTTTTT
clone size: few; J gene: TRBJ2-7; D gene: .; V gene: TRBV29-1; CDR3 protein: CSVELGVTYEQYF; CDR3 DNA: TGCAGCGTTGAATTAGGTGTCACCTACGAGCAGTACTTC
clone size: many; J gene: TRBJ2-3; D gene: .; V gene: TRBV11-2; CDR3 protein: CASSLAGGTTDTQYF; CDR3 DNA: TGTGCCAGCAGCTTAGCTGGGGGAACCACAGATACGCAGTATTTT
clone size: few; J gene: TRBJ1-2; D gene: .; V gene: TRBV5-1; CDR3 protein: CASSLDPTPPPGGYTF; CDR3 DNA: TGCGCCAGCAGCTTGGATCCGACTCCTCCCCCAGGTGGCTACACCTTC
clone size: .; J gene: TRBJ1-5; D gene: .; V gene: TRBV10-2; CDR3 protein: CASSERSNQPQHF; CDR3 DNA: TGCGCCAGCAGTGAGAGGAGCAATCAGCCCCAGCATTTT
clone size: .; J gene: TRBJ2-6; D gene: .; V gene: TRBV29-1; CDR3 protein: CSVAGDSGANVLTF; CDR3 DNA: TGCAGCGTTGCAGGGGATTCGGGGGCCAACGTCCTGACTTTC
clone size: many; J gene: TRBJ2-7; D gene: .; V gene: TRBV5-1; CDR3 protein: CASSLDGYEQYF; CDR3 DNA: TGCGCCAGCAGCCTTGACGGATACGAGCAGTACTTC
clone size: .; J gene: TRBJ1-1; D gene: .; V gene: TRBV20-1; CDR3 protein: CSASSVRPGTEAFF; CDR3 DNA: TGCAGTGCTAGCTCGGTGAGGCCCGGCACTGAAGCTTTCTTT
clone size: .; J gene: TRBJ2-3; D gene: .; V gene: TRBV5-1; CDR3 protein: CASSKYWTGTDTQYF; CDR3 DNA: TGCGCCAGCAGCAAATATTGGACAGGCACAGATACGCAGTATTTT
clone size: .; J gene: TRBJ2-1; D gene: TRBD2; V gene: TRBV19; CDR3 protein: CASSETSGGPNYNEQFF; CDR3 DNA: TGTGCCAGTAGTGAAACTAGCGGGGGGCCCAATTACAATGAGCAGTTCTTC
clone size: .; J gene: TRBJ2-4; D gene: .; V gene: TRBV7-8; CDR3 protein: CASSLARVLAKNIQYF; CDR3 DNA: TGTGCCAGCAGCTTAGCGCGAGTGCTGGCCAAAAACATTCAGTACTTC
clone size: few; J gene: TRBJ2-5; D gene: .; V gene: TRBV20-1; CDR3 protein: CSARDYTGDWQETQYF; CDR3 DNA: TGCAGTGCTAGAGATTACACCGGCGATTGGCAAGAGACCCAGTACTTC